Detailed here is one TCR beta chain. The table came from immunoSEQ multiplex PCR; TCRdb's copy has only in-frame clones and leaves some out. The sample yields 2 million to 3 million clones, roughly 93% seen once. The CDR3 has 13 amino acids. V shed 4 bases and J shed 5 bases, with 9 bases lying between them. The germline V gene encodes CDR1 LNHNV and CDR2 YYDKDF (reference sequence). The sample originates from a study of shared clonotypes between healthy human individuals. Sequenced: naive CD4+ T cells from PBMCs. Subset here: CD45RA+ positively selected. The receptor's source is a young man in good health. Some clones in this sample may be carry-over from other donors' samples. The chain carries TRBV15 and TRBJ2-1; D possibly corresponds to TRBD2 (5 bases). CDR3 sequence (DNA): TGTGCCACCAGCACCCGGGAAAACAATGAGCAGTTCTTC. It encodes CATSTRENNEQFF. The variable domain in full, with the rest retrieved from reference TRBV15 and TRBJ2-1, is DAMVIQNPRYQVTQFGKPVTLSCSQTLNHNVMYWYQQKSSQAPKLLFHYYDKDFNNEADTPDNFQSRRPNTSFCFLDIRSPGLGDTAMYLCATSTRENNEQFFGPGTRLTVL.